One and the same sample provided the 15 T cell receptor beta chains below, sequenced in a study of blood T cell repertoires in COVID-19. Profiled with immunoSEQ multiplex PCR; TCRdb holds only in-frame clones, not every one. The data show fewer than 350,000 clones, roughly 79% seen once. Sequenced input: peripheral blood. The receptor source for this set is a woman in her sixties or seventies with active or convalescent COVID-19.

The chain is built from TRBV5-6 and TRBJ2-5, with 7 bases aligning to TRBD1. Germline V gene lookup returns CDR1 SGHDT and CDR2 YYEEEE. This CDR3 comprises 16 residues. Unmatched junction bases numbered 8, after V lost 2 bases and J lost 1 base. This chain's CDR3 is CASSFDRVIPQETQYF. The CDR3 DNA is TGTGCCAGCAGCTTTGACAGGGTCATCCCCCAAGAGACCCAGTACTTC.

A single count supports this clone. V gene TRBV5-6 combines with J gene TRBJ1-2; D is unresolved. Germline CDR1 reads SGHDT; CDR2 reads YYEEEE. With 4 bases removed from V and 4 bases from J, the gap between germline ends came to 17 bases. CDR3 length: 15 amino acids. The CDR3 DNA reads TGTGCCAGCAGCCCCGGGAGTTCTCACGTCTATGGCTACACCTTC. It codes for CASSPGSSHVYGYTF.

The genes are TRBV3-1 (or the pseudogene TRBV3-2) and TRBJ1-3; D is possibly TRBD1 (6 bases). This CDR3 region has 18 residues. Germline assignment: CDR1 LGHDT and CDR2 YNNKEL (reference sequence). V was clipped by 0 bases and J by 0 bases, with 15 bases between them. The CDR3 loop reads CASSQDRGQIVSGNTIYF. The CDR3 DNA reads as TGTGCCAGCAGCCAAGATCGTGGACAGATTGTCTCTGGAAACACCATATATTTT.

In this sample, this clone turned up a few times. CDR3 sequence (DNA): TGCGCCAGCAGCTCCAGGGGGCATACGGATGAAAAACTGTTTTTT. Amino acid sequence: CASSSRGHTDEKLFF. This chain uses TRBV5-1 with TRBJ1-4; 8 nucleotides line up with TRBD1. The V and J ends lost 3 bases and 6 bases, in that order; junction bases with no gene match: 7. The germline CDR1 and CDR2 sequences are SGHRS and YFSETQ. This CDR3 contains 15 residues.

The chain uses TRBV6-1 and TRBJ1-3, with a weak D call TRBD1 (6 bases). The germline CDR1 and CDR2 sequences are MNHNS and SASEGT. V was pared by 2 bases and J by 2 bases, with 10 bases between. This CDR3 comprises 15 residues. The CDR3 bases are TGTGCCAGCAGTGAACAGGGGACCCCTGGAAACACCATATATTTT. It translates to CASSEQGTPGNTIYF.

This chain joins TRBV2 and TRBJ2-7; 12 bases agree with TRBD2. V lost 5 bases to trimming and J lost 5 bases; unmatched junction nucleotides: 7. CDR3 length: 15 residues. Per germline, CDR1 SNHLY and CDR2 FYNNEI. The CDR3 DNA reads TGTGCCAGCAGTAGACTAGCGGGGGCGCTCGACGAGCAGTACTTC. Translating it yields CASSRLAGALDEQYF.

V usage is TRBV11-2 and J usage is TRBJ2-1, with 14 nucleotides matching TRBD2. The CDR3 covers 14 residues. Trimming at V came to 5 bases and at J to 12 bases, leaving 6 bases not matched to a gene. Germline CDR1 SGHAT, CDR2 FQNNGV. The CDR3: CASSPGTSGGGQFF. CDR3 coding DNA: TGTGCCAGCAGCCCGGGGACTAGCGGGGGCGGGCAGTTCTTC. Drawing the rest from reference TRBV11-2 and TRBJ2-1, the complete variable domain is EAGVAQSPRYKIIEKRQSVAFWCNPISGHATLYWYQQILGQGPKLLIQFQNNGVVDDSQLPKDRFSAERLKGVDSTLKIQPAKLEDSAVYLCASSPGTSGGGQFFGPGTRLTVL.

CDR3 sequence: CASSYRPFGGYGYTF. The CDR3 DNA follows: TGTGCCAGCAGTTACCGGCCCTTTGGGGGGTATGGCTACACCTTC. The chain uses TRBV6-5 and TRBJ1-2; D may be TRBD1 (5 bases). V dropped 2 bases and J dropped 5 bases, with 15 bases sitting between them. Per the germline V gene, CDR1 is MNHEY and CDR2 is SVGAGI. The CDR3 totals 15 residues.

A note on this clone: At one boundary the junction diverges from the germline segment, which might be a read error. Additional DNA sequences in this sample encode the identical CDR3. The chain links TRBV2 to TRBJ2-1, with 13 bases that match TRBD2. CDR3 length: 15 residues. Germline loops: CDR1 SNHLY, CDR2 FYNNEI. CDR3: CASSELAGGYNEQFF. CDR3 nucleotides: TGTGCTAGCAGTGAACTAGCGGGGGGGTACAATGAGCAGTTCTTC.

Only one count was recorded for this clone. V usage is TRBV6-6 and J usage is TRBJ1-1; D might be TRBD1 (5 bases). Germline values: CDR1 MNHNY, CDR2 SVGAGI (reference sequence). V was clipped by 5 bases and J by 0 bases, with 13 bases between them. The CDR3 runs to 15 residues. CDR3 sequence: CASSPRQPLNTEAFF. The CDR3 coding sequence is TGTGCCAGCAGTCCCCGACAGCCTCTGAACACTGAAGCTTTCTTT.

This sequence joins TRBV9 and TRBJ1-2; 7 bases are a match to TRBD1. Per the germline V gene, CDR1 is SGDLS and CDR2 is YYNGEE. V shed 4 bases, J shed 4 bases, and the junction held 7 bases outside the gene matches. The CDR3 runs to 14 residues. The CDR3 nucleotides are TGTGCCAGCAGCTCCGGGGACAGCTTCTATGGCTACACCTTC. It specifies CASSSGDSFYGYTF.

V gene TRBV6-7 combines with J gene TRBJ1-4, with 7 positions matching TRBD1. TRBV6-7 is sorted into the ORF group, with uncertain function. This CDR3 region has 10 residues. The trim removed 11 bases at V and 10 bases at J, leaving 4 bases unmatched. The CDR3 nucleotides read TGTGCCCGGGCAGGGGGAAAACTGTTTTTT. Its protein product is CARAGGKLFF.

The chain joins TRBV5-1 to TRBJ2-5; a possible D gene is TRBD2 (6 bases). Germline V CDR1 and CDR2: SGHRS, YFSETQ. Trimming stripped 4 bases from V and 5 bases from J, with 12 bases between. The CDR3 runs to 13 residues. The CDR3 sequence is CASSMTRSETQYF. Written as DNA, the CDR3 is TGCGCCAGCAGCATGACTAGAAGCGAGACCCAGTACTTC.

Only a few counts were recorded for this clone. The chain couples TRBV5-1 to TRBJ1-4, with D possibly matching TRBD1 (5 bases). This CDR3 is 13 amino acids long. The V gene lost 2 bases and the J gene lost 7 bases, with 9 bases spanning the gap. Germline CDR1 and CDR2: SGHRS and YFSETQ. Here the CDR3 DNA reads TGCGCCAGCAGCTTCGGGGGTGGTGAAAAACTGTTTTTT. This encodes CASSFGGGEKLFF.

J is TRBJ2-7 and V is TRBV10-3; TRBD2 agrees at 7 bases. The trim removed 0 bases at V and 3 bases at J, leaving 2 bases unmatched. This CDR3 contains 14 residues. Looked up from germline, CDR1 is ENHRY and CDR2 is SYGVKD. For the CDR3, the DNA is TGTGCCATCAGTGAGTCGGCGGGGGTCTACGAGCAGTACTTC. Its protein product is CAISESAGVYEQYF.